The rows below give T cell receptor beta chains drawn from one sample of a study of technical replicates of blood from several donors. Sequencing was performed with immunoSEQ multiplex PCR; in TCRdb, only in-frame clones are kept and a portion is missing. The sample includes about 94,000 clones, approximately 96% of them seen just once. Sequencing was carried out using T cells isolated from PBMCs. Receptors originate from a human donor in good health. The CDR3 runs from the conserved cysteine through the conserved F or W. The order of the fields is J gene, V gene, D gene, clone size, CDR3 DNA, CDR3 protein. D genes are given only for firm matches. The size entry is marked missing in some rows and otherwise reads once, few, many or a size class.

j_gene: TRBJ2-7
v_gene: TRBV19
d_gene: TRBD1
abundance: once
CDR3nt: TGTGCCAGTAGTACTGGACAGGGAGACGAGCAGTACTTC
CDR3aa: CASSTGQGDEQYF

j_gene: TRBJ1-2
v_gene: TRBV6-5
d_gene: -
abundance: -
CDR3nt: TGTGCCAGCAGTTCCCAGGGGTACTATGGCTACACCTTC
CDR3aa: CASSSQGYYGYTF

j_gene: TRBJ2-5
v_gene: TRBV27
d_gene: TRBD2
abundance: -
CDR3nt: TGTGCCAGCAGTTTAGCGGGAGGGTTGGAAGAGGCCCAGTACTTC
CDR3aa: CASSLAGGLEEAQYF

j_gene: TRBJ2-1
v_gene: TRBV6-6
d_gene: -
abundance: -
CDR3nt: TGTGCCAGCAGTTACTCAAGAGAAGTGGTCAATGAGCAGTTCTTC
CDR3aa: CASSYSREVVNEQFF

j_gene: TRBJ1-2
v_gene: TRBV6-1
d_gene: -
abundance: -
CDR3nt: TGTGCCAGCAGTGAAGTATATGGCTACACCTTC
CDR3aa: CASSEVYGYTF

j_gene: TRBJ2-1
v_gene: TRBV28
d_gene: TRBD1
abundance: -
CDR3nt: TGTGCCAGCAGTTCTCCGGGACAGGGCAACAATGAGCAGTTCTTC
CDR3aa: CASSSPGQGNNEQFF

j_gene: TRBJ2-7
v_gene: TRBV6-1
d_gene: TRBD2
abundance: -
CDR3nt: TGTGCCAGCAGTGAAACAGAGGGCGGGAGGGACGAGCAGTACTTC
CDR3aa: CASSETEGGRDEQYF

j_gene: TRBJ2-1
v_gene: TRBV28
d_gene: TRBD2
abundance: -
CDR3nt: TGTGCCAGCAGTTTGGAGTATAGACTAGCGGGGGCCAATGAGCAGTTCTTC
CDR3aa: CASSLEYRLAGANEQFF

j_gene: TRBJ2-1
v_gene: TRBV29-1
d_gene: TRBD1
abundance: -
CDR3nt: TGCAGCGTTGAAGGCGACAGGGATAAGGATTGGGGTGAGCAGTTCTTC
CDR3aa: CSVEGDRDKDWGEQFF

j_gene: TRBJ1-5
v_gene: TRBV6-1
d_gene: -
abundance: -
CDR3nt: TGTGCCAGCAGTGCTTCGGGTTACAGCAATCAGCCCCAGCATTTT
CDR3aa: CASSASGYSNQPQHF

j_gene: TRBJ2-6
v_gene: TRBV7-8
d_gene: -
abundance: -
CDR3nt: TGTGCCAGCACCCTCCCGAGGGAGCACAAACAATCTGGGGCCAACGTCCTGACTTTC
CDR3aa: CASTLPREHKQSGANVLTF

j_gene: TRBJ2-3
v_gene: TRBV10-1
d_gene: TRBD2
abundance: -
CDR3nt: TGCGCCAGCTCCCCGGGACTAGCGGGAAGATCCTATACGCAGTATTTT
CDR3aa: CASSPGLAGRSYTQYF

j_gene: TRBJ2-1
v_gene: TRBV7-9
d_gene: -
abundance: -
CDR3nt: TGTGCCAGCAGCTCGGAGCAGACGACCTACAATGAGCAGTTCTTC
CDR3aa: CASSSEQTTYNEQFF

j_gene: TRBJ1-2
v_gene: TRBV7-9
d_gene: TRBD1
abundance: -
CDR3nt: TGTGCCAGCAGCCCCCGACAGGGAGTGGGGGGATATGGCTACACCTTC
CDR3aa: CASSPRQGVGGYGYTF

j_gene: TRBJ1-5
v_gene: TRBV28
d_gene: TRBD1
abundance: -
CDR3nt: TGTGCCAGCAGGATACCCCGGGACAGGGAAGACAATCAGCCCCAGCATTTT
CDR3aa: CASRIPRDREDNQPQHF

j_gene: TRBJ2-5
v_gene: TRBV6-1
d_gene: TRBD1
abundance: -
CDR3nt: TGTGCCAGCGGGGGACAGATCCAAGAGACCCAGTACTTC
CDR3aa: CASGGQIQETQYF

j_gene: TRBJ1-5
v_gene: TRBV19
d_gene: TRBD1
abundance: -
CDR3nt: TGTGCCAGTAGCACAGACAGGGCAGGGGATCAGCCCCAGCATTTT
CDR3aa: CASSTDRAGDQPQHF

j_gene: TRBJ1-1
v_gene: TRBV6-1
d_gene: TRBD1
abundance: -
CDR3nt: TGTGCCAGCAGTGAAGGGACAGGGTATGAAGCTTTCTTT
CDR3aa: CASSEGTGYEAFF

j_gene: TRBJ1-1
v_gene: TRBV4-1
d_gene: -
abundance: -
CDR3nt: TGCGCCAGCAGCCAAGGATCGTACGTCGGGGGGCCTGGCGTAGCTTTCTTT
CDR3aa: CASSQGSYVGGPGVAFF

j_gene: TRBJ2-5
v_gene: TRBV7-3
d_gene: -
abundance: -
CDR3nt: TGTGCCAGCAGCTTAGGGTGGAGGGAGACCCAGTACTTC
CDR3aa: CASSLGWRETQYF

j_gene: TRBJ2-5
v_gene: TRBV2
d_gene: -
abundance: -
CDR3nt: TGTGCCAGCATTGGGGGGTATAGCGAGACCCAGTACTTC
CDR3aa: CASIGGYSETQYF

j_gene: TRBJ2-7
v_gene: TRBV25-1
d_gene: -
abundance: -
CDR3nt: TGTGCCAGCAGTGCTTGGCAGGGCGGCATATCCTACGAGCAGTACTTC
CDR3aa: CASSAWQGGISYEQYF

j_gene: TRBJ2-1
v_gene: TRBV4-2
d_gene: -
abundance: -
CDR3nt: TGTGCCAGCAGCCAAGATCGCGACAGGTCGGGATACAATGAGCAGTTCTTC
CDR3aa: CASSQDRDRSGYNEQFF

j_gene: TRBJ2-6
v_gene: TRBV5-4
d_gene: TRBD1
abundance: -
CDR3nt: TGTGCCAGCAGCTTCAGGGGGAGAGGGGCCAACGTCCTGACTTTC
CDR3aa: CASSFRGRGANVLTF

j_gene: TRBJ2-7
v_gene: TRBV6-6
d_gene: TRBD1
abundance: -
CDR3nt: TGTGCCAGCAGTCCGGGACAGCTCTACGAGCAGTACTTC
CDR3aa: CASSPGQLYEQYF

j_gene: TRBJ1-5
v_gene: TRBV4-1
d_gene: -
abundance: -
CDR3nt: TGCGCCAGCAGCCAGAGCCACGGGGGGGGGCGGTTGGATCAGCCCCAGCATTTT
CDR3aa: CASSQSHGGGRLDQPQHF

j_gene: TRBJ2-3
v_gene: TRBV7-2
d_gene: TRBD2
abundance: -
CDR3nt: TGTGCCAGCAGCTTAGTTGGCCTAGCGGGATCGATTGATACGCAGTATTTT
CDR3aa: CASSLVGLAGSIDTQYF

j_gene: TRBJ1-3
v_gene: TRBV18
d_gene: TRBD1
abundance: -
CDR3nt: TGTGCCAGCTCACCCCCGGGACAGTGGGACTCTGGAAACACCATATATTTT
CDR3aa: CASSPPGQWDSGNTIYF

j_gene: TRBJ2-7
v_gene: TRBV13
d_gene: TRBD2
abundance: -
CDR3nt: TGTGCCAGCAGCCCTCCAGCGGGAGCCTACGAGCAGTACTTC
CDR3aa: CASSPPAGAYEQYF

j_gene: TRBJ2-1
v_gene: TRBV7-8
d_gene: -
abundance: -
CDR3nt: TGTGCCAGCAGCCACGGGAGAAGGGGCAATGAGCAGTTCTTC
CDR3aa: CASSHGRRGNEQFF

j_gene: TRBJ2-7
v_gene: TRBV4-2
d_gene: TRBD2
abundance: -
CDR3nt: TGTGCCAGCAGCAAGCGGGAGTACAACGAGCAGTACTTC
CDR3aa: CASSKREYNEQYF

j_gene: TRBJ2-7
v_gene: TRBV28
d_gene: -
abundance: -
CDR3nt: TGTGCCAGCAGTTTTCTTGCCGGGGACTACGAGCAGTACTTC
CDR3aa: CASSFLAGDYEQYF

j_gene: TRBJ2-7
v_gene: TRBV19
d_gene: -
abundance: -
CDR3nt: TGTGCCAGTAGTATCAGGGAAGACGAGCAGTACTTC
CDR3aa: CASSIREDEQYF

j_gene: TRBJ2-3
v_gene: TRBV27
d_gene: -
abundance: -
CDR3nt: TGTGCCAGCAGTTTAGCGGCTAGCACAGATACGCAGTATTTT
CDR3aa: CASSLAASTDTQYF

j_gene: TRBJ2-7
v_gene: TRBV28
d_gene: -
abundance: -
CDR3nt: TGTGCCAGCAGTTTATCAGGAGGGGCTCGGGACGAGCAGTACTTC
CDR3aa: CASSLSGGARDEQYF

j_gene: TRBJ2-7
v_gene: TRBV11-2
d_gene: TRBD1
abundance: -
CDR3nt: TGTGCCAGCAGCTTAACTGACAGGGCCTACGAGCAGTACTTC
CDR3aa: CASSLTDRAYEQYF